One sample yielded the 28 T cell receptor beta chains listed below, sequenced in a study of control samples from healthy donors and cancer patients (dated by TCRdb to 2019 to 2021). To prepare the library, the immunoSEQ multiplex PCR assay was applied. TCRdb mirrors the immuneACCESS table, restricted to in-frame sequences. Some clones are absent from its copies; in checked studies, under half trace to an unresolved V gene, and the reason for the others is unknown. The sample table records around 170,000 clones; 90% to 95% of these occur just once. The top ten clonotypes cover more than 1.3% of the sample. Sequenced input: blood. These receptors all come from a man aged 25-45 years in good health.

In this sample, this clone turned up once. The rearrangement joins TRBV24-1 to TRBJ1-5; perhaps TRBD1 as D (5 bases). CDR3 size: 16 residues. V lost 2 bases and J 6 bases, leaving 16 bases between the germline ends. Germline CDR1 is KGHDR and CDR2 is SFDVKD. The CDR3 sequence is CATSDSRGGTAQPQHF. The CDR3 nucleotides are TGTGCCACCAGTGATTCCCGGGGGGGGACGGCTCAGCCCCAGCATTTT.

The genes are TRBV2 and TRBJ1-6, with a tentative D call TRBD1 (6 bases). CDR3 length: 16 residues. Trimming took off 5 bases at V and 0 bases at J, with 11 bases between the two ends. The germline V gene has CDR1 SNHLY and CDR2 FYNNEI. This CDR3 reads CASSPQGSSYNSPLHF. For the CDR3, the DNA is TGTGCCAGCAGTCCCCAGGGGAGCTCCTATAATTCACCCCTCCACTTT.

The J gene is TRBJ1-6, the V gene TRBV12-5; D is unclear. V shed 9 bases and J shed 2 bases, with 17 bases lying between them. Germline CDR1 is LGHNT and CDR2 is FRNRAP. The CDR3 is 16 residues long. The CDR3 reads CARGTRALTYNSPLHF. The CDR3 DNA follows: TGTGCTAGGGGTACACGGGCCCTCACCTATAATTCACCCCTCCACTTT.

CDR3 region: CASSDFPRQLQETQYF. The DNA for the CDR3 is TGTGCCAGCAGTGACTTTCCTCGACAGCTACAAGAGACCCAGTACTTC. The chain employs TRBV6-4 and TRBJ2-5, with a tentative D call TRBD1 (5 bases). Trimming stripped 1 base from V and 2 bases from J, with 14 bases between. From germline, CDR1 is MRHNA and CDR2 SNTAGT. The CDR3 has 16 amino acids.

The chain links TRBV7-9 to TRBJ1-6; possible D gene TRBD1, 6 bases. This CDR3 is built from 16 residues. The germline CDR1 and CDR2 sequences are SEHNR and FQNEAQ (reference sequence). Trimming removed 4 bases at V and 8 bases at J, with 18 bases between. The CDR3 DNA reads TGTGCCAGCAGCTCGTGGGACACTGGGAGGCATTCACCCCTCCACTTT. Its protein product is CASSSWDTGRHSPLHF.

This clone was detected only a few times. The gene calls are TRBV19 and TRBJ1-2, with 8 nucleotides matching TRBD1. Losses at the gene ends were 8 bases for V and 4 bases for J; bases not matched to a gene: 6. The CDR3 extends over 13 amino acids. CDR1 is LNHDA, CDR2 SQIVND, per germline (reference sequence). The CDR3 loop reads CASQTGDVYGYTF. CDR3 coding DNA: TGTGCCAGTCAGACAGGGGATGTCTATGGCTACACCTTC.

This sequence joins TRBV14 and TRBJ1-6; D gene unclear. CDR3 length: 16 residues. V shed 3 bases and J shed 0 bases, with 9 bases lying between them. The germline V gene encodes CDR1 SGHDN and CDR2 FVKESK. CDR3 sequence reads: CASSHRTSSYNSPLHF. The CDR3 DNA reads as TGTGCCAGCAGCCACCGGACTAGCTCCTATAATTCACCCCTCCACTTT.

V usage is TRBV19 and J usage is TRBJ1-3; possibly TRBD1 for D (5 bases). V was shortened by 7 bases and J by 0 bases, with 10 bases between the two germline ends. The CDR3 is made up of 14 amino acids. The germline V gene encodes CDR1 LNHDA and CDR2 SQIVND (reference sequence). Written as DNA, the CDR3 is TGTGCCAGTACCCAGGGTTTCTCTGGAAACACCATATATTTT. This encodes CASTQGFSGNTIYF. Complete variable domain (other parts from reference TRBV19 and TRBJ1-3): DGGITQSPKYLFRKEGQNVTLSCEQNLNHDAMYWYRQDPGQGLRLIYYSQIVNDFQKGDIAEGYSVSREKKESFPLTVTSAQKNPTAFYLCASTQGFSGNTIYFGEGSWLTVV.

V and J are TRBV11-2 and TRBJ2-4; 10 nucleotides agree with TRBD1. The V gene end was trimmed by 5 bases and the J gene end by 9 bases; junction bases not matched to a gene: 10. Germline CDR1 and CDR2: SGHAT and FQNNGV. The CDR3 totals 15 residues. In DNA form, the CDR3 reads TGTGCCAGCAGCCTCGACAGGGGGCAAAGGGTCATTCAGTACTTC. Amino acids: CASSLDRGQRVIQYF.

This clone was counted once. The chain recombines TRBV2 with TRBJ2-5, with 10 bases fitting TRBD2. The CDR3 length is 16 residues. CDR1 SNHLY and CDR2 FYNNEI come from the germline V gene. V lost 6 bases, J lost 6 bases, and 13 bases stayed unmatched. DNA for the CDR3: TGTGCCAGCAGCGACCACCGCTCTAGCGGGGGTAAGACCCAGTACTTC. Amino acids: CASSDHRSSGGKTQYF.

The chain joins TRBV6-4 to TRBJ2-2; TRBD1 might be the D (6 bases). V lost 9 bases and J lost 1, with 9 bases in between. This CDR3 region has 13 residues. Per germline, CDR1 MRHNA and CDR2 SNTAGT. CDR3 nucleotides: TGTGCCAGTTGGGACAAGAACACCGGGGAGCTGTTTTTT. It is translated as CASWDKNTGELFF.

J is TRBJ1-2 and V is TRBV4-3; D gene unclear. Germline V gene sequence: CDR1 LGHNA, CDR2 YSLEER. Trimming removed 0 bases at V and 0 bases at J, with 11 bases between. There are 16 residues in the CDR3. The CDR3 nucleotides read TGCGCCAGCAGCCAAGATCTCCAGGTCTCTAACTATGGCTACACCTTC. This sequence encodes CASSQDLQVSNYGYTF.

On this clone: Other nucleotide sequences in the sample specify the same CDR3. V usage is TRBV18 and J usage is TRBJ1-2; D might be TRBD1 (5 bases). CDR3 length: 15 amino acids. V lost 6 bases and J lost 4, with 18 bases in between. Germline V lookup: CDR1 KGHSH, CDR2 LQKENI. The chain's CDR3 is CASSPPSLGPYGYTF. The CDR3 region has the DNA TGTGCCAGCTCGCCTCCTTCCTTGGGGCCCTATGGCTACACCTTC.

The rearrangement joins TRBV18 to TRBJ2-5, with 7 bases fitting TRBD1. V lost 8 bases and J lost 1; bases outside the gene matches: 4. This CDR3 has 13 amino acids. The germline CDR1 and CDR2 sequences are KGHSH and LQKENI. This CDR3 reads CASTTGAQETQYF. The DNA of the CDR3 is TGTGCCAGCACCACAGGGGCCCAAGAGACCCAGTACTTC.

The chain is built from TRBV7-2 and TRBJ1-5; 9 bases line up with TRBD1. Germline assignment: CDR1 SGHTA and CDR2 FQGNSA. V dropped 0 bases and J dropped 7; count of bases not matched to a gene: 1. The CDR3 is made up of 14 amino acids. In DNA form, the CDR3 reads TGTGCCAGCAGCTTAGCAGACAGGGGGCAGCCCCAGCATTTT. This gives the protein CASSLADRGQPQHF.

The rearrangement joins TRBV19 to TRBJ1-5, with D perhaps TRBD1 (6 bases). CDR1 LNHDA and CDR2 SQIVND come from the germline V gene (reference sequence). This CDR3 has 15 amino acids. V shed 4 bases and J shed 4 bases, with 14 bases lying between them. CDR3: CASSNWGGTNQPQHF. For the CDR3, the DNA is TGTGCCAGTAGTAATTGGGGGGGGACAAATCAGCCCCAGCATTTT.

The J gene is TRBJ1-4, the V gene TRBV11-2, with D possibly matching TRBD1 (6 bases). V lost 3 bases and J lost 7, with 15 bases in between. The V gene's germline CDR1 is SGHAT and CDR2 FQNNGV. The CDR3 is made up of 15 amino acids. CDR3 loop: CASSLGGRIREKLFF. Written as DNA, the CDR3 is TGTGCCAGCAGCTTGGGGGGGCGAATTCGTGAAAAACTGTTTTTT.

This clone was counted once. The chain joins TRBV6-2 or TRBV6-3 to TRBJ2-5; the D is unclear. Trimming cost V 5 bases and J 5 bases, with 9 bases left between them. The germline CDR1 and CDR2 sequences are MNHEY and SVGEGT. The CDR3 extends over 12 amino acids. CDR3 residues: CASSRVKETQYF. In nucleotides, the CDR3 is TGTGCCAGCAGTCGCGTCAAGGAGACCCAGTACTTC.

This chain connects TRBV4-1 to TRBJ2-7; a weak D match, TRBD2 (6 bases). Trimming stripped 1 base from V and 0 bases from J, with 16 bases between. Germline assignment: CDR1 MGHRA and CDR2 YSYEKL. This CDR3 is built from 17 residues. CDR3 in amino acids: CASSQVSTSSTSYEQYF. The CDR3 DNA follows: TGCGCCAGCAGCCAAGTATCGACTAGTAGTACCTCCTACGAGCAGTACTTC.

The gene calls are TRBV28 and TRBJ2-7, with TRBD1 matching over 9 bases. The J segment lost 4 bases and the V segment lost 6 bases, leaving 4 bases of the junction unmatched. Per the germline V gene, CDR1 is MDHEN and CDR2 is SYDVKM. The CDR3 is 13 amino acids. In DNA form, the CDR3 reads TGTGCCAGCAGGAAGACAGGGGGGTACGAGCAGTACTTC. This codes for CASRKTGGYEQYF.

The chain combines TRBV6-6 with TRBJ2-7; D is unresolved. This CDR3 has 12 amino acids. Trimming left V 4 bases short and J 5 bases short, with 9 bases between. Germline lookup yields CDR1 MNHNY and CDR2 SVGAGI (reference sequence). The CDR3 is CASSSLTHEQYF. The CDR3 nucleotides read TGTGCCAGCAGTTCCTTAACCCACGAGCAGTACTTC.

This chain connects TRBV29-1 to TRBJ1-1; D unresolved. Looked up from germline, CDR1 is SQVTM and CDR2 is ANQGSEA. The CDR3 has 13 amino acids. V lost 8 bases and J 0 bases, leaving 13 bases between the germline ends. The DNA for the CDR3 is TGCAGCTCCAGCCACCTGATGAACACTGAAGCTTTCTTT. Translated, it gives CSSSHLMNTEAFF. The full variable domain, in which reference TRBV29-1 and TRBJ1-1 provide the parts outside the CDR3, is SAVISQKPSRDICQRGTSLTIQCQVDSQVTMMFWYRQQPGQSLTLIATANQGSEATYESGFVIDKFPISRPNLTFSTLTVSNMSPEDSSIYLCSSSHLMNTEAFFGQGTRLTVV.

CDR3 residues: CSARGGSGTQYF. The CDR3 DNA reads TGCAGCGCGCGCGGGGGTTCCGGGACCCAGTACTTC. The rearrangement joins TRBV29-1 to TRBJ2-5, with TRBD2 matching over 7 bases. The CDR3 totals 12 residues. In germline, CDR1 is SQVTM, CDR2 ANQGSEA. V dropped 7 bases and J dropped 7; count of bases not matched to a gene: 9.

This clone was picked up one time. This chain uses TRBV4-2 with TRBJ2-5, with 12 bases that match TRBD1. Germline values: CDR1 LGHNA, CDR2 YNFKEQ. CDR3 length: 16 residues. The ends lost 5 bases at V and 2 bases at J; junction bases unmatched: 6. The DNA for the CDR3 is TGTGCCAGCAGCGGGACAGGGGGCGCAACGCAAGAGACCCAGTACTTC. Its translation: CASSGTGGATQETQYF.

The chain is built from TRBV15 and TRBJ1-6, with D perhaps matching TRBD1 (6 bases). V was pared by 4 bases and J by 3 bases, with 13 bases between. Germline-derived CDR1 and CDR2 are LNHNV and YYDKDF (reference sequence). The CDR3 covers 16 residues. The CDR3 sequence is CATSKNREDYNSPLHF. The CDR3, as DNA: TGTGCCACCAGCAAAAACAGGGAGGACTATAATTCACCCCTCCACTTT.

This sequence joins TRBV6-5 and TRBJ2-5; D may be TRBD1 (6 bases). The germline V gene has CDR1 MNHEY and CDR2 SVGAGI. V lost 5 bases, J lost 0 bases, and 13 bases lay in between. CDR3 size: 15 residues. The CDR3 sequence is CASSSPGTHQETQYF. Written as DNA, the CDR3 is TGTGCCAGCAGTAGCCCCGGGACACACCAAGAGACCCAGTACTTC.

This CDR3 is CASSQGLATEQFF. The CDR3 region has the DNA TGCGCCAGCAGCCAAGGGCTAGCGACCGAGCAGTTCTTC. The V gene is TRBV4-3, the J gene TRBJ2-1; weak D call: TRBD2 (6 bases). The ends were cut back, 1 base at V and 10 bases at J, with 11 bases in the middle. The germline CDR1 and CDR2 sequences are LGHNA and YSLEER. There are 13 residues in the CDR3.

The chain joins TRBV28 to TRBJ2-2; the match to TRBD2 covers 7 bases. The CDR3 consists of 15 residues. The J segment lost 6 bases and the V segment lost 0 bases, leaving 4 bases of the junction unmatched. CDR1 and CDR2 from the germline V gene are MDHEN and SYDVKM. The CDR3 spells CASSLWGGKSGELFF. The CDR3 DNA is TGTGCCAGCAGTTTATGGGGGGGGAAGTCCGGGGAGCTGTTTTTT.